This TCR beta chain was captured in a study of CD8 T cells in Susac syndrome. Study-level results: The study admitted that it had a relatively small number of individuals in its TCR sequencing and HLA analysis.

Sequencing of TCR beta was carried out in blood CD8+ and CD4+ T cells. In the multiple sclerosis control group, patients were treatment-naive and had stable or active relapsing-remitting disease. RNA, at roughly 0.45 to 1 ug, was reverse transcribed with random hexamers. Amplification of TCR beta CDR3 across 54 Vbeta and 13 Jbeta was performed with immunoSEQ multiplex PCR. TCRdb reprocessed the immunoSEQ multiplex PCR reads with MiXCR, giving one entry per CDR3 protein. The data show around 130,000 distinct CDR3 sequences, roughly 89% seen once. This clonotype was seen a few times. Its antigen is unidentified. Trimming cost V 3 bases and J 7 bases; bases outside gene matches: 1. CDR1 is SGHNT, CDR2 YYREEE, per germline (reference sequence). The CDR3 is made up of 14 amino acids.

V gene TRBV5-4 combines with J gene TRBJ2-1; 13 positions agree with TRBD2. The material sequenced was CD8+ T cells from PBMCs. The sequence was collected from a human donor with multiple sclerosis. This CDR3 is CASSSGLAGNEQFF. In DNA form, the CDR3 reads TGTGCCAGCAGCTCGGGACTAGCGGGGAATGAGCAGTTCTTC.